One and the same sample provided the 9 T cell receptor beta chains below, sequenced in a study of human T cells and chemical hapten exposure. Time point here: pre-sensitization, week 0. Treatment: therapeutic diphenylcyclopropenone sensitization with weekly scalp DPC. TCRdb reprocessed the RACE reads via MiXCR and lists one record per CDR3 protein. The profile covers some 51,000 distinct CDR3 sequences, with around a tenth appearing a single time and 13% to 15% taken by the ten largest. The input for sequencing was whole blood, taken in connection with sensitization to the hapten diphenylcyclopropenone (DPC). The receptors here all came from a woman in her thirties or forties with alopecia areata. Some clones in this sample may be carry-over from other donors' samples.

Ten or more counts support this clonotype. The V and J genes are TRBV28 and TRBJ2-7; TRBD1 matches at 8 bases. The CDR3 contains 13 residues. V lost 6 bases, J lost 4 bases, and 5 bases stayed unmatched. Germline CDR1 and CDR2: MDHEN and SYDVKM. This chain's CDR3 is CASRRTGRYEQYF. DNA of the CDR3: TGTGCCAGCAGAAGGACAGGGAGGTACGAGCAGTACTTC.

The table lists this clonotype with many counts. CDR3 sequence reads: CSATSGTSGGNYNEQFF. As DNA, the CDR3 is TGCAGTGCAACCTCCGGGACTAGCGGGGGAAACTACAATGAGCAGTTCTTC. The chain carries TRBV20-1 and TRBJ2-1; 14 bases map to TRBD2. Trimming took 6 bases from V and 3 from J; bases not matched to a gene: 10. The germline V gene encodes CDR1 DFQATT and CDR2 SNEGSKA (reference sequence). This CDR3 spans 17 amino acids.

There are many counts of this clonotype. The V call is TRBV11-2, the J call TRBJ1-1, with D unclear. Germline CDR1 and CDR2: SGHAT and FQNNGV. Trimming took off 2 bases at V and 0 bases at J, with 4 bases between the two ends. This CDR3 contains 13 residues. The CDR3 DNA reads as TGTGCCAGCAGCTTATCGGTGAACACTGAAGCTTTCTTT. It is translated as CASSLSVNTEAFF.

This clonotype was seen repeatedly, ten times or more. V gene TRBV29-1 combines with J gene TRBJ1-5; D is ambiguous. With 4 bases removed from V and 0 bases from J, the gap between germline ends came to 10 bases. The CDR3 is made up of 14 amino acids. Germline-derived CDR1 and CDR2 are SQVTM and ANQGSEA. The CDR3 loop is CSVGSGFSNQPQHF. As DNA, the CDR3 is TGCAGCGTTGGATCGGGGTTTAGCAATCAGCCCCAGCATTTT.

This clonotype showed up many times. This chain connects TRBV10-3 to TRBJ2-7; D ambiguous. CDR3 size: 12 residues. The V gene lost 0 bases and the J gene lost 8 bases, with 8 bases spanning the gap. Germline V gene data show CDR1 as ENHRY and CDR2 as SYGVKD. The CDR3 protein is CAISESNAKQYF. In nucleotides, the CDR3 is TGTGCCATCAGTGAGTCGAATGCAAAGCAGTACTTC.

Ten or more counts support this clonotype. The chain combines TRBV4-3 with TRBJ2-6; D is possibly TRBD1 (6 bases). This CDR3 is 16 amino acids long. Deletions cut 0 bases from V and 2 bases from J, with 8 bases between. CDR1 and CDR2 (germline): LGHNA, YSLEER. The CDR3 reads CASSQDTGTGANVLTF. Written as DNA, the CDR3 is TGCGCCAGCAGCCAAGATACAGGGACTGGGGCCAACGTCCTGACTTTC.

This clonotype came up many times. The V and J genes are TRBV11-3 and TRBJ2-1, with D hard to call. This CDR3 comprises 13 residues. V was clipped by 0 bases and J by 8 bases, with 8 bases between them. Germline CDR1 is SGHNT and CDR2 is YENEEA. CDR3 protein: CASSLEESDEQFF. DNA for the CDR3: TGTGCCAGCAGCTTAGAAGAGAGCGATGAGCAGTTCTTC.

The rearrangement uses TRBV14 and TRBJ2-1, with D unresolved. CDR3 size: 12 residues. In germline, CDR1 is SGHDN, CDR2 FVKESK. V lost 1 base and J 10 bases, leaving 8 bases between the germline ends. For the CDR3, the DNA is TGTGCCAGCAGCCAAGGCGCTGGGGAGCAGTTCTTC. Amino acid sequence: CASSQGAGEQFF.

This clonotype occurred many times. CDR3 nucleotide sequence: TGTGCCAGCAGCTCAGGGTCCGGAGGGGAAAAACTGTTTTTT. Protein sequence: CASSSGSGGEKLFF. The V gene is TRBV7-6, the J gene TRBJ1-4; a weak D match, TRBD1 (5 bases). In germline, CDR1 is SGHVS, CDR2 FNYEAQ. Trimming cost V 4 bases and J 8 bases, with 14 bases left between them. There are 14 residues in the CDR3. The variable domain in full, with the rest retrieved from reference TRBV7-6 and TRBJ1-4, is GAGVSQSPRYKVTKRGQDVALRCDPISGHVSLYWYRQALGQGPEFLTYFNYEAQQDKSGLPNDRFSAERPEGSISTLTIQRTEQRDSAMYRCASSSGSGGEKLFFGSGTQLSVL.